A single count supports the clone carrying this TCR beta chain. Its antigen is unidentified. Here immunoSEQ multiplex PCR was the method, and the copy in TCRdb shows in-frame clones only, minus some. The sample lists some 110,000 clones, around 89% occurring once. These data belong to a study of cytomegalovirus exposure and HLA in healthy donors. Study-level points and caveats: The tendency of first-cohort TCR clusters to co-occur in the roughly 130 validation repertoires was the finding of a later analysis.

V gave up 4 bases and J gave up 8 bases, with 9 bases separating them. Per the germline V gene, CDR1 is SGHKS and CDR2 is YYEKEE (reference sequence). This CDR3 is 11 amino acids long. This receptor was obtained from a man between 18 and 35 years old in good health and CMV-seronegative. Sequenced material: PBMCs. The V call is TRBV5-5, the J call TRBJ1-2; D gene unclear. The CDR3: CASSLSEGYTF. CDR3 sequence (DNA): TGTGCCAGCAGCCTGAGCGAGGGCTACACCTTC. Complete variable domain (other parts from reference TRBV5-5 and TRBJ1-2): DAGVTQSPTHLIKTRGQQVTLRCSPISGHKSVSWYQQVLGQGPQFIFQYYEKEERGRGNFPDRFSARQFPNYSSELNVNALLLGDSALYLCASSLSEGYTFGSGTRLTVV.